The clone carrying this TCR beta chain has ten or more counts. Its specificity is not known. Researchers amplified the TCR beta CDR3 regions from RNA transcripts. The HTBI primer set drove a first-round RT-PCR of the TCR CDR3. One entry per CDR3 protein results from TCRdb running MiXCR on the multiplex PCR reads. Seen here are 500,000 to 600,000 distinct CDR3 sequences, over 15% observed once, and the top ten hold 18%. The record originates from a study of T cells in Graves' hyperthyroidism and ophthalmopathy. The study's findings and limits: The blood repertoire included most of the expanded thyroid clonotypes above 0.001.

In germline, CDR1 is SNHLY, CDR2 FYNNEI. The CDR3 spans 17 residues. The junction had 12 bases not matched to a gene; V was cut back by 7 bases and J by 4 bases. When ophthalmopathy did not progress within 18 months, Graves' hyperthyroidism was considered stable. Together with thyroid ultrasound, orbital computed tomography, serum thyroxine and TRAb, clinical symptoms were used for diagnoses. This sequence was found in a woman aged 18-29 years with Graves' hyperthyroidism. Sequencing input: blood. The gene calls are TRBV2 and TRBJ2-1; 11 nucleotides match TRBD2. CDR3 DNA sequence: TGTGCCAGCAAACAAGGGGGGGGACTAGCGGTATACAATGAGCAGTTCTTC. As protein: CASKQGGGLAVYNEQFF.